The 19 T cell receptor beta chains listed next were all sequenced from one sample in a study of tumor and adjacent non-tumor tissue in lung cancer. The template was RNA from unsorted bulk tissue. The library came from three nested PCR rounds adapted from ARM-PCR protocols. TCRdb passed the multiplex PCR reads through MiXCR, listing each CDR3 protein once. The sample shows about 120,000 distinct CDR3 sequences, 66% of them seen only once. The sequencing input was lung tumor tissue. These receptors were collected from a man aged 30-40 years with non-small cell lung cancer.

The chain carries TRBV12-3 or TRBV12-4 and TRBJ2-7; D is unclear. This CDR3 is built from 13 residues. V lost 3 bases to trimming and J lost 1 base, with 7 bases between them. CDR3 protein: CASSFVPSYEQYF. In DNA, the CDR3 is TGTGCCAGCAGTTTTGTCCCTTCCTACGAGCAGTACTTC.

DNA for the CDR3: TGTGCCAGCAACCCGGGCCTTTGGGACAAGCAGTACTTC. This translates into CASNPGLWDKQYF. This chain links TRBV5-4 with TRBJ2-7, with D tentatively TRBD1 (6 bases). The CDR3 runs 13 residues. The germline gives CDR1 SGHNT, CDR2 YYREEE (reference sequence). With 6 bases removed from V and 8 bases from J, the gap between germline ends came to 18 bases.

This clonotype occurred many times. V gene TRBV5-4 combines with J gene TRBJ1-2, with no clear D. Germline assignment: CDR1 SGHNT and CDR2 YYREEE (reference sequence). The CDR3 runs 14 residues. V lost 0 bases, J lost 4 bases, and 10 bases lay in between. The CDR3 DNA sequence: TGTGCCAGCAGCTTGGACTCCTCATTCTATGGCTACACCTTC. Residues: CASSLDSSFYGYTF.

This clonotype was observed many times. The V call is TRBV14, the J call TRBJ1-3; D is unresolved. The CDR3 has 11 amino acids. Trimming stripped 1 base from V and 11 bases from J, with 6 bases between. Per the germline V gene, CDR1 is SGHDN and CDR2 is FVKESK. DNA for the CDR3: TGTGCCAGCAGCCAAGGCGTACCCATATATTTT. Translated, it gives CASSQGVPIYF.

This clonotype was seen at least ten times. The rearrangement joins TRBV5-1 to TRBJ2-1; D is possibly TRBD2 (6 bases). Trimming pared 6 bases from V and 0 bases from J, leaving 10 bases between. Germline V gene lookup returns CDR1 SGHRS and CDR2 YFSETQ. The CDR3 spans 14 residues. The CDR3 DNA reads TGCGCCAGCAACCAGGGAGGCTCCTACAATGAGCAGTTCTTC. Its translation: CASNQGGSYNEQFF.

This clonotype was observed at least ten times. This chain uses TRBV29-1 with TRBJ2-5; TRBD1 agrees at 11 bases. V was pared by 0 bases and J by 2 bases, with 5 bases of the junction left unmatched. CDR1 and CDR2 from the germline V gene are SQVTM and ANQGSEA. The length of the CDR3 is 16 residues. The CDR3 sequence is CSVEDPGQGVQETQYF. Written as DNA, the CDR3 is TGCAGCGTTGAAGACCCGGGACAGGGGGTTCAAGAGACCCAGTACTTC.

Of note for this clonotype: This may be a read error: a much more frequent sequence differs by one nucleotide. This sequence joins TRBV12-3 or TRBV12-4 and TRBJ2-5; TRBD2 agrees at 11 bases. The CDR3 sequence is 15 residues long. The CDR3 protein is CVSRSGTSGRETQYF. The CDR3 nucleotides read TGTGTCAGCAGGTCCGGGACTAGCGGTAGAGAGACCCAGTACTTC.

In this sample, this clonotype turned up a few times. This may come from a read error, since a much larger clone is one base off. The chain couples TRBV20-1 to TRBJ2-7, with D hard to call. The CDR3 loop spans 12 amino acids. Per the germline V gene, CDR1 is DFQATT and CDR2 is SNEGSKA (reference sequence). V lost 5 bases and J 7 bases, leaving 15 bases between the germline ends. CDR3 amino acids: CSAARKSREQYF. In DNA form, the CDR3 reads TGCAGTGCTGCCCGCAAGTCGAGAGAGCAGTACTTC.

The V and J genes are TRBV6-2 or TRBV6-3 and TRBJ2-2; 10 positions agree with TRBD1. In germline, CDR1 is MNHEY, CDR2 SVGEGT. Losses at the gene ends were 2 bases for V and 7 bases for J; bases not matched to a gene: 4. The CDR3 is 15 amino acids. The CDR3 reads CASSYGTGEVGELFF. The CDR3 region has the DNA TGTGCCAGCAGTTACGGGACAGGGGAAGTCGGGGAGCTGTTTTTT.

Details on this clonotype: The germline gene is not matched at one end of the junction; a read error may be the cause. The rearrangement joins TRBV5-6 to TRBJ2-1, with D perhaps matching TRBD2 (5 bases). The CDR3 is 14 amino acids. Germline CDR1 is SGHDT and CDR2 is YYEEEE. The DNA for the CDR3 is TGTACCAGCAGCTTAGGACTGGCGCTCGTTGAGCAGTTCTTC. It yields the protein CTSSLGLALVEQFF. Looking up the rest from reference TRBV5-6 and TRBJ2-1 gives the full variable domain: DAGVTQSPTHLIKTRGQQVTLRCSPKSGHDTVSWYQQALGQGPQFIFQYYEEEERQRGNFPDRFSGHQFPNYSSELNVNALLLGDSALYLCTSSLGLALVEQFFGPGTRLTVL.

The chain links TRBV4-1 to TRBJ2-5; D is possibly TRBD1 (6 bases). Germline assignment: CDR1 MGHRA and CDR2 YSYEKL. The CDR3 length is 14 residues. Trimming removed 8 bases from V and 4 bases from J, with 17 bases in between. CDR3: CASQPNRVGETQYF. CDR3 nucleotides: TGCGCCAGCCAGCCAAACAGGGTAGGAGAGACCCAGTACTTC.

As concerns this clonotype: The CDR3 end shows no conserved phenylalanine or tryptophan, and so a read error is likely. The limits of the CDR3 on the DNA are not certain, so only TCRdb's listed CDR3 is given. The CDR3 here is CARTVDRPNTEDFI. V gene TRBV6-1 combines with J gene TRBJ1-1; the table gives TRBD1 as D, unverified against the DNA. The germline gives CDR1 MNHNS, CDR2 SASEGT. From its first to its last residue, the CDR3 has 14 amino acids.

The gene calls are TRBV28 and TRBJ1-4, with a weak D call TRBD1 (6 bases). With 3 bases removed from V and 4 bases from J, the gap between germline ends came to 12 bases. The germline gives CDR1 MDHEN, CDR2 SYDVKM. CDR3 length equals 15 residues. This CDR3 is CASSFSGGRNEKLFF. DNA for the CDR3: TGTGCCAGCAGTTTCTCCGGGGGCCGTAATGAAAAACTGTTTTTT.

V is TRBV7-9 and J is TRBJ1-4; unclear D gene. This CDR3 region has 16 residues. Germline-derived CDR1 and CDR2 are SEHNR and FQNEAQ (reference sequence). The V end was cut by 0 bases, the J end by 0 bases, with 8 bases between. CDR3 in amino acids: CASSLAKVATNEKLFF. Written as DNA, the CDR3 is TGTGCCAGCAGCTTAGCGAAAGTTGCAACTAATGAAAAACTGTTTTTT.

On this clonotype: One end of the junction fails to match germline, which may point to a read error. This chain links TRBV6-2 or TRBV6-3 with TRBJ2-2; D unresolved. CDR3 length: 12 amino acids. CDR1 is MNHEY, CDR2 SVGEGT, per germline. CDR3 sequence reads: CDSSKGRGELFF. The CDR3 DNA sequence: TGTGACAGCAGTAAGGGCCGAGGGGAGCTGTTTTTT.

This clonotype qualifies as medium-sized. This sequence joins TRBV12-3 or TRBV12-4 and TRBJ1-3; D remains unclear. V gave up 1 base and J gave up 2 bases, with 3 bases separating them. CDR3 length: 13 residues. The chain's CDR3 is CASSLVAGNTIYF. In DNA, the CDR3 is TGTGCCAGCAGTTTAGTGGCTGGAAACACCATATATTTT.

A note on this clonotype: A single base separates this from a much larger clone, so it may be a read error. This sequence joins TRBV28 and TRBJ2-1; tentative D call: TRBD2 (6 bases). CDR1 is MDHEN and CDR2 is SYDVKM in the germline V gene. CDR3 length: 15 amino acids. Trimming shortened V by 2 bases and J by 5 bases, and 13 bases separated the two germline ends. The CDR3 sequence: CASSLGGTAHNEQFF. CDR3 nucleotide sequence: TGTGCCAGCAGTTTAGGAGGGACTGCCCACAATGAGCAGTTCTTC.

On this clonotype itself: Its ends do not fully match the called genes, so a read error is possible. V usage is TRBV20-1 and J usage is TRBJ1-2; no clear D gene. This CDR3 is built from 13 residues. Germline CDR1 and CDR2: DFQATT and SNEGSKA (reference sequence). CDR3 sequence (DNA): TGCAGTGCGCCGAACAAAGCTAACTATGACTACACGTTC. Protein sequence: CSAPNKANYDYTF.

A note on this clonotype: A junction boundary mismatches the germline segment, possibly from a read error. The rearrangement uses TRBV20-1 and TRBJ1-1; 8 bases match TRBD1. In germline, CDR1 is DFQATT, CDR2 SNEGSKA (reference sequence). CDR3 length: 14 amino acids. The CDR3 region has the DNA TGCAGTGCTCTCCCGACAGGGGACTGCACTGGAGCTTTCTTT. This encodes CSALPTGDCTGAFF.